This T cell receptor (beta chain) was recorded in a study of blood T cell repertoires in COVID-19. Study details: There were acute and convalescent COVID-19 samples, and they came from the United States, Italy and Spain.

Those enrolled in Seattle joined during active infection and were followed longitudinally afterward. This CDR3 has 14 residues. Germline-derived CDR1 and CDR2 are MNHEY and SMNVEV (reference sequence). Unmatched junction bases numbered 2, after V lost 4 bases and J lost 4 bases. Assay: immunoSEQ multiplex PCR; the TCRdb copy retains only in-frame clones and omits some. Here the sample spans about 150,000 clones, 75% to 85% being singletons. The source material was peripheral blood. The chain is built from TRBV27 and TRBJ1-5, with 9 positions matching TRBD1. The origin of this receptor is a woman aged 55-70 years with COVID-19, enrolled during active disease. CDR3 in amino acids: CASSWDRANQPQHF. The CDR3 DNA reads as TGTGCCAGCAGTTGGGACAGGGCGAATCAGCCCCAGCATTTT.